Listed below are T cell receptor gamma chains from one sample, sequenced in a study of gamma-delta T cells after stem cell transplantation. TCRdb re-identified clones in the RT-PCR reads via CATT. This sample carries about 200 gamma-chain clones, 34% of them seen once, and the ten largest clones take 68%. What was sequenced was gamma-delta T cells. These receptors came from a human donor. It is not recorded whose cells these are; they may come from a transplant donor. The CDR3 runs from the conserved cysteine through the conserved F or W.

J gene	V gene	CDR3 protein
TRGJ1/TRGJ2	TRGV9	CALWEVGGRYYKKLF
TRGJ1/TRGJ2	TRGV9	CALWDVNYYKKLF
TRGJ1/TRGJ2	TRGV9	CALWEEYKKLF
TRGJ1/TRGJ2	TRGV9	CALWEVGKKLF
TRGJ1/TRGJ2	TRGV9	CALWDYKYYKKLF
TRGJ1/TRGJ2	TRGV9	CALWEVLNYNYKKLF
TRGJP1	TRGV2	CATWDGPIGTGWFKIF
TRGJP	TRGV9	CALWEEPQELGKKIKVF
TRGJ1/TRGJ2	TRGV8	CATWDWNKKLF
TRGJ1/TRGJ2	TRGV9	CALWEVHRKLF
TRGJ1/TRGJ2	TRGV9	CALWETYYKKLF
TRGJP1	TRGV2	CATCDGPIVTGWFKIF
TRGJP1	TRGV8	CATWSGWFKIF
TRGJ1/TRGJ2	TRGV3	CATWDRYYYKKLF
TRGJP	TRGV9	CALWEVGELGKKIKVF
TRGJ1/TRGJ2	TRGV9	CALWEGTVKLF
TRGJ1/TRGJ2	TRGV8	CATWDYYKKLF